This TCR beta chain appears in the sequencing data of a study of CD4 T cells in relation to SARS-CoV-2 and coronaviruses. Points from the study as a whole: Crossreactivity was assessed only for spike protein, not other viral proteins.

CD4+ T cells from unexposed donors were obtained before the COVID-19 pandemic (2011-2018). The cells were cultured for about ten days before CD4+ T cells were isolated. Only in-frame clones appear in the TCRdb table, and some are missing; sequencing was by immunoSEQ multiplex PCR. The table lists approximately 17,000 clones, about 80% of them singletons. The V end lost 5 bases, the J end lost 6 bases, and 19 bases lay between the germline ends. The CDR3 has 15 amino acids. Germline V gives CDR1 SGHAT, CDR2 FQNNGV. Concerning this clone: Antigen unknown.

The source is a human donor in good health. Specimen: CD4+ T cells from PBMCs, cultured in vitro. The V and J genes are TRBV11-2 and TRBJ1-2; perhaps TRBD1 as D (6 bases). The DNA for the CDR3 is TGTGCCAGCAGCAACCTACCCGGGACACCCCATGGCTACACCTTC. Translated, it gives CASSNLPGTPHGYTF.